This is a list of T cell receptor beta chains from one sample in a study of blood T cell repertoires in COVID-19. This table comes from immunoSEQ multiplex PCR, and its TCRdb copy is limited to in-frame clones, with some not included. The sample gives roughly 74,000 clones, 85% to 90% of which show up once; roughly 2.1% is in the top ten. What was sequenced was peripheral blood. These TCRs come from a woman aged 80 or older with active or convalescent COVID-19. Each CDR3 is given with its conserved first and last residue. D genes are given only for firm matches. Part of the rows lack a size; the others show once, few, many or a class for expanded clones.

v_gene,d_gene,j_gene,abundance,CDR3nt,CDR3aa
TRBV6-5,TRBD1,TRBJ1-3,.,TGTGCCAGCACTATCAGGGGGTCTGGAAACACCATATATTTT,CASTIRGSGNTIYF
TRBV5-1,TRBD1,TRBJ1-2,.,TGCGCCAGCAGCCTAAGGGGGGACAGGTTGGGTTCGGATGGCTACACCTTC,CASSLRGDRLGSDGYTF
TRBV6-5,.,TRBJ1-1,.,TGTGCCAGCAGTTACTCGCGAATCAATTTGAACACTGAAGCTTTCTTT,CASSYSRINLNTEAFF
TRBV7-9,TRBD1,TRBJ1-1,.,TGTGCCAGCAGCTATTACCGGGACAGGGGCACTGAAGCTTTCTTT,CASSYYRDRGTEAFF
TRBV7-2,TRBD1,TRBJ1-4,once,TGTGCCAGCAGCTTATCGGGCAGGGGGGATACCTATGAAAAACTGTTTTTT,CASSLSGRGDTYEKLFF
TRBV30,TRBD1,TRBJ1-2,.,TGTGCCTGGAGCTCCGGGACAGGGGGGGACTATGGCTACACCTTC,CAWSSGTGGDYGYTF
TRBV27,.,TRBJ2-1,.,TGTGCCAGCAGTTTAGCCTTGGCGGGGCGCCCGAGAAATGAGCAGTTCTTC,CASSLALAGRPRNEQFF
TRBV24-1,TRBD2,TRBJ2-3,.,TGTGCCACCAGTGATACGGGAGGGGCGGCAGATACGCAGTATTTT,CATSDTGGAADTQYF
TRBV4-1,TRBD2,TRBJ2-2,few,TGCGCCAGCAGCCGCGCTAGCGGGGGGAACACCGGGGAGCTGTTTTTT,CASSRASGGNTGELFF
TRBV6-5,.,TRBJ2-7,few,TGTGCCAGCAGGGACTACCAATCCTCCTACGAGCAGTACTTC,CASRDYQSSYEQYF
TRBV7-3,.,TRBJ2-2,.,TGTGCCAGCAGCTACGACAGGAACACCGGGGAGCTGTTTTTT,CASSYDRNTGELFF